This T cell receptor (beta chain) was identified during a study of lymphopenia after photon versus proton radiotherapy. Study outcomes and limitations: Better survival with proton therapy was suggested as possible, not demonstrated. After the lymphocyte nadir, photon-treated repertoires showed oligoclonal expansion, especially of CD8+ Temra cells. A bigger post-nadir fall in TCR diversity correlated inversely with survival time in deceased patients. Relative stability marked proton patients; photon patients lost diversity and naive cells.

Repertoires were generated with immunoSEQ multiplex PCR, while TCRdb's copy carries only in-frame clones and drops some. The table includes 25,000 to 30,000 clones, 81% detected once. The CDR3 runs 14 residues. Looked up from germline, CDR1 is GTSNPN and CDR2 is SVGIG (reference sequence). V shed 1 base, J shed 6 bases, and the junction held 4 bases outside the gene matches. With respect to this clone: The antigen is unknown.

The clonotype was recovered from a man aged 50-59 years with gastric cancer. Sequences were derived from peripheral blood, sampled from a patient treated with photon-based radiotherapy. The J gene is TRBJ1-5, the V gene TRBV30; 9 nucleotides match TRBD1. The CDR3 DNA sequence: TGTGCCTGGAGTGGGACAGGGGTAGGTCAGCCCCAGCATTTT. Translating it yields CAWSGTGVGQPQHF.